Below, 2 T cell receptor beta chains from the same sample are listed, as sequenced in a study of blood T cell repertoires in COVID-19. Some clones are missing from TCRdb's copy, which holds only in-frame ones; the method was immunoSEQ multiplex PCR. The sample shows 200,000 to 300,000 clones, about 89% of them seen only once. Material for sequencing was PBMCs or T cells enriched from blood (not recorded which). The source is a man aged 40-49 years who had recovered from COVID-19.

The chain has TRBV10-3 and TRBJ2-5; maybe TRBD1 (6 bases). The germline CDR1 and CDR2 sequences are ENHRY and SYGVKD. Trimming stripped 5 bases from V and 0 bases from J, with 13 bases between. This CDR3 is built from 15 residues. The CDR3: CAISRRTANQETQYF. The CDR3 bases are TGTGCCATCAGTAGACGGACAGCCAACCAAGAGACCCAGTACTTC.

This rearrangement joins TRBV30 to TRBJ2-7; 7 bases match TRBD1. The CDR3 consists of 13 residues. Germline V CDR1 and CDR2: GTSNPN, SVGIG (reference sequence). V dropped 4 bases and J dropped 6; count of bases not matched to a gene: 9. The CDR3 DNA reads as TGTGCCTGGAATTGGGACAGAGGAAGCGAGCAGTACTTC. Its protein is CAWNWDRGSEQYF.